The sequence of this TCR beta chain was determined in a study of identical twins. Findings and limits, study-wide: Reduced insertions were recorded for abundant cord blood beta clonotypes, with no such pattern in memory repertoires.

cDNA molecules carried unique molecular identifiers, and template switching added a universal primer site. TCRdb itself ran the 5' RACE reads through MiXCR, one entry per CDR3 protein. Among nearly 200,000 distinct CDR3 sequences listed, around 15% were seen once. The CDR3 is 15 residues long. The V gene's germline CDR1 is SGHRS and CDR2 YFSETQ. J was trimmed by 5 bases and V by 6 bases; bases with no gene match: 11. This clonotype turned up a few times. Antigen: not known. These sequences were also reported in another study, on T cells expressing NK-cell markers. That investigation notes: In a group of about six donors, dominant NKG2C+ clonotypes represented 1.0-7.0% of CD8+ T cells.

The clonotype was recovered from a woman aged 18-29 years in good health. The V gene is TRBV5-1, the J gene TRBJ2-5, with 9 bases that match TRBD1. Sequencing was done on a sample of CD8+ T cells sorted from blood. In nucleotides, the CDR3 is TGCGCCAGCAACGAGGGGACAGGGATTCGGGAGACCCAGTACTTC. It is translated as CASNEGTGIRETQYF.